The 6 T cell receptor beta chains below come from one sample, sequenced in a study of shared clonotypes between healthy human individuals. Naivety among CD8 cells was defined by CD45RO negativity and positive CCR7 selection, thereby excluding terminally differentiated effector memory CD45RA+ cells. Only in-frame clones appear in the TCRdb table, and some are missing; sequencing was by immunoSEQ multiplex PCR. The profile shows around 2,100,000 clones, about 95% of them singletons. Specimen: naive CD8+ T cells sorted from blood. Receptors originate from a young man in good health.

This chain joins TRBV14 and TRBJ2-7, with D perhaps TRBD1 (6 bases). Between the trimmed V and J ends, which lost 6 bases and 4 bases, there was a span of 13 bases. CDR1 and CDR2 from the germline V gene are SGHDN and FVKESK. The length of the CDR3 is 13 residues. The CDR3 region is CASRPGQDYEQYF. In DNA, the CDR3 is TGTGCCAGCAGGCCGGGACAAGATTACGAGCAGTACTTC. Variable domain in full (rest from reference TRBV14 and TRBJ2-7): EAGVTQFPSHSVIEKGQTVTLRCDPISGHDNLYWYRRVMGKEIKFLLHFVKESKQDESGMPNNRFLAERTGGTYSTLKVQPAELEDSGVYFCASRPGQDYEQYFGPGTRLTVT.

The chain has TRBV7-2 and TRBJ2-7; 8 bases map to TRBD2. Trimming cost V 1 base and J 4 bases; bases outside gene matches: 3. The CDR3 covers 14 residues. Germline V CDR1 and CDR2: SGHTA, FQGNSA. The CDR3 protein is CASSLGAGDYEQYF. The CDR3 DNA reads as TGTGCCAGCAGCTTAGGAGCGGGAGATTACGAGCAGTACTTC.

V gene TRBV6-5 combines with J gene TRBJ2-3; perhaps TRBD2 as D (5 bases). V gave up 0 bases and J gave up 4 bases, with 11 bases separating them. In germline, CDR1 is MNHEY, CDR2 SVGAGI. CDR3 length equals 15 residues. This chain's CDR3 is CASSYSGIEADTQYF. The CDR3 region has the DNA TGTGCCAGCAGTTACTCCGGGATAGAGGCAGATACGCAGTATTTT.

This sequence joins TRBV5-8 and TRBJ2-3; TRBD1 matches at 8 bases. The ends lost 3 bases at V and 4 bases at J; junction bases unmatched: 7. CDR1 is SGHTS, CDR2 YDEGEE, per germline. This CDR3 has 15 amino acids. CDR3 DNA sequence: TGTGCCAGCAGCTCCGGACAGGGATGGCCAGATACGCAGTATTTT. Translated, it gives CASSSGQGWPDTQYF. Complete variable domain (other parts from reference TRBV5-8 and TRBJ2-3): EAGVTQSPTHLIKTRGQQATLRCSPISGHTSVYWYQQALGLGLQFLLWYDEGEERNRGNFPPRFSGRQFPNYSSELNVNALELEDSALYLCASSSGQGWPDTQYFGPGTRLTVL.

The chain is built from TRBV2 and TRBJ1-5, with D unresolved. Germline CDR1 reads SNHLY; CDR2 reads FYNNEI. CDR3 length: 12 amino acids. The ends were cut back, 6 bases at V and 4 bases at J, with 7 bases in the middle. This CDR3 reads CASRWGNQPQHF. CDR3 in DNA: TGTGCCAGCAGGTGGGGAAATCAGCCCCAGCATTTT. Drawing the rest from reference TRBV2 and TRBJ1-5, the complete variable domain is EPEVTQTPSHQVTQMGQEVILRCVPISNHLYFYWYRQILGQKVEFLVSFYNNEISEKSEIFDDQFSVERPDGSNFTLKIRSTKLEDSAMYFCASRWGNQPQHFGDGTRLSIL.

Concerning this clone: Other DNA sequences within the sample encode an identical CDR3. This chain links TRBV9 with TRBJ2-7; 11 bases line up with TRBD1. The CDR3 sequence is 15 residues long. Looked up from germline, CDR1 is SGDLS and CDR2 is YYNGEE. V lost 0 bases to trimming and J lost 4 bases; unmatched junction nucleotides: 3. The CDR3 nucleotides are TGTGCCAGCAGCGTAGAAGGGACAGGGGGGTACGAGCAGTACTTC. As protein: CASSVEGTGGYEQYF.